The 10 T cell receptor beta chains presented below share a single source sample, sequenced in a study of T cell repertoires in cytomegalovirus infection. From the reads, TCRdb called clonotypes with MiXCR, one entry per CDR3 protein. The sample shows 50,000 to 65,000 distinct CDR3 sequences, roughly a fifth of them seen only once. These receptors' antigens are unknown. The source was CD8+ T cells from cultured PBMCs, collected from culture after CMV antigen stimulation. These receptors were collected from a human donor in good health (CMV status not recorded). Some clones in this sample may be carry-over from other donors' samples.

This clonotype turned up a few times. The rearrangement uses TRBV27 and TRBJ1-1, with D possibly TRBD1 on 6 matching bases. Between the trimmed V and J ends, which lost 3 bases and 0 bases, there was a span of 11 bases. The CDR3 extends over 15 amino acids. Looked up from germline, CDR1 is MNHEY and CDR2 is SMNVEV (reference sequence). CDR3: CASSLGGGMNTEAFF. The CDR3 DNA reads TGTGCCAGCAGTTTGGGAGGGGGAATGAACACTGAAGCTTTCTTT.

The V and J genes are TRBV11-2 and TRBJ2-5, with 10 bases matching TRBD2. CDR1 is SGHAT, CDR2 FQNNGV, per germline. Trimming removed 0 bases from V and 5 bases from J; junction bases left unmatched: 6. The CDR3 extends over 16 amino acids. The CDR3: CASSLDRSLAGETQYF. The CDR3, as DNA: TGTGCCAGCAGCTTAGATCGCTCACTAGCGGGGGAGACCCAGTACTTC.

The CDR3 loop reads CASSPLLGEDTEAFF. As DNA, the CDR3 is TGTGCCAGCAGCCCTCTGTTGGGGGAGGACACTGAAGCTTTCTTT. The chain couples TRBV7-9 to TRBJ1-1, with D tentatively TRBD1 (5 bases). This CDR3 has 15 amino acids. Germline assignment: CDR1 SEHNR and CDR2 FQNEAQ (reference sequence). The ends were cut back, 5 bases at V and 3 bases at J, with 16 bases in the middle. Drawing the rest from reference TRBV7-9 and TRBJ1-1, the complete variable domain is DTGVSQNPRHKITKRGQNVTFRCDPISEHNRLYWYRQTLGQGPEFLTYFQNEAQLEKSRLLSDRFSAERPKGSFSTLEIQRTEQGDSAMYLCASSPLLGEDTEAFFGQGTRLTVV.

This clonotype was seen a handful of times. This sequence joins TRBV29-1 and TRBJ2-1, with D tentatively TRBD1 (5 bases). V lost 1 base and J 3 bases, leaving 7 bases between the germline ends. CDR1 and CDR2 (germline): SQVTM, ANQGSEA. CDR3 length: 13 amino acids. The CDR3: CSVEGTLYNEQFF. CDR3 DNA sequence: TGCAGCGTTGAAGGGACACTCTACAATGAGCAGTTCTTC.

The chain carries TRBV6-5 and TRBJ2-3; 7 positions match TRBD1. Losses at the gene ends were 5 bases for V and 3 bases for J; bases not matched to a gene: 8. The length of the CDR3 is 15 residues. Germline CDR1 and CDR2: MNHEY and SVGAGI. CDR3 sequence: CASSHRDSVTDTQYF. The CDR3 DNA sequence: TGTGCCAGCAGTCACCGGGACAGTGTTACAGATACGCAGTATTTT.

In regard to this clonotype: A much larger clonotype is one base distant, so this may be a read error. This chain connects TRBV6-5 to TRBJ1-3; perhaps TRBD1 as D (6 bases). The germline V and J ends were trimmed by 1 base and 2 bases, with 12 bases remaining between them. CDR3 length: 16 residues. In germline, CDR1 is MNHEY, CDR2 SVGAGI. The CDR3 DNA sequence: TGTGCCAGCAGTTACTTTGGACAGCGCACTGGAAACACCATATATTTT. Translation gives CASSYFGQRTGNTIYF.

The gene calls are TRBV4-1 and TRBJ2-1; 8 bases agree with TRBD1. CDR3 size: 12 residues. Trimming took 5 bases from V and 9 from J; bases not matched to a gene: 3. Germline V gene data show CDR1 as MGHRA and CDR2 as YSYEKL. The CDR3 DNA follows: TGCGCCAGCAGCGGACAGGGTGGTGAGCAGTTCTTC. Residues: CASSGQGGEQFF.

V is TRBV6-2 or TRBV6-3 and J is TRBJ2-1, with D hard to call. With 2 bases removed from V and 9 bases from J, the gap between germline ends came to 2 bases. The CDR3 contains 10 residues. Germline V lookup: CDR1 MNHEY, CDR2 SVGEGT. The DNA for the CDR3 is TGTGCCAGCAGTTACCCTGAGCAGTTCTTC. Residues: CASSYPEQFF.

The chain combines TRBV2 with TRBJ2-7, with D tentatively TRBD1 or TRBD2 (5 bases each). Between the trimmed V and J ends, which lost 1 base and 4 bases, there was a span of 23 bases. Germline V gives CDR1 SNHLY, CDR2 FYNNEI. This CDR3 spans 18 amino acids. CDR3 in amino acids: CASSEGQSSRGPGYEQYF. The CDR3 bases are TGTGCCAGCAGTGAAGGACAGTCTTCGAGGGGACCCGGGTACGAGCAGTACTTC.

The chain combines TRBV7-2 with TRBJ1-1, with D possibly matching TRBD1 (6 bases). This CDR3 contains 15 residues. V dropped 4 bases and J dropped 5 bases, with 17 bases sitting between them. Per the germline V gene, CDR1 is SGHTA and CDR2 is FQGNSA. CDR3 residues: CASSSWGGGTTEAFF. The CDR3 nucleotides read TGTGCCAGCAGCTCTTGGGGGGGGGGCACGACTGAAGCTTTCTTT.